These 28 T cell receptor beta chains share one sample of origin, sequenced in a study of T cell changes during pregnancy in multiple sclerosis. Clones were read by immunoSEQ multiplex PCR, and TCRdb kept only the in-frame ones, dropping some. There are 45,000 or so clones in the sample; approximately 91% occur only once, and around 1.5% lies in the top ten. The sequenced material came from PBMCs (not recorded whether the cells were cultured). The source is a female donor with multiple sclerosis, enrolled in a pregnancy study.

The chain carries TRBV11-3 and TRBJ2-7; unclear D gene. CDR1 and CDR2 (germline): SGHNT, YENEEA. The CDR3 has 13 residues. V shed 5 bases and J shed 4 bases, with 12 bases lying between them. The CDR3 DNA is TGTGCCAGCAGCCCTACCGGGTCTTACGAGCAGTACTTC. Translation: CASSPTGSYEQYF.

The chain couples TRBV7-2 to TRBJ2-7; D is tentatively TRBD1 or TRBD2 (5 bases each). Trimming removed 4 bases at V and 1 base at J, with 8 bases between. The CDR3 runs to 13 residues. Germline CDR1 and CDR2: SGHTA and FQGNSA. The chain's CDR3 is CASSSGPSYEQYF. The CDR3 coding sequence is TGTGCCAGCAGCTCGGGACCTTCCTACGAGCAGTACTTC.

The V gene is TRBV9, the J gene TRBJ2-1, with a weak D call TRBD2 (5 bases). Germline V gives CDR1 SGDLS, CDR2 YYNGEE. The CDR3 runs 15 residues. Trimming removed 4 bases from V and 3 bases from J, with 14 bases in between. CDR3 nucleotide sequence: TGTGCCAGCAGCTCCCTCGGAGGCGACTACAATGAGCAGTTCTTC. Protein sequence: CASSSLGGDYNEQFF.

The genes are TRBV7-2 and TRBJ2-1, with 15 bases identical to TRBD2. V shed 0 bases and J 9 bases; nucleotides not matched to a gene: 6. This CDR3 region has 17 residues. The germline V gene has CDR1 SGHTA and CDR2 FQGNSA. As DNA, the CDR3 is TGTGCCAGCAGCTTAGCGGCCGGGACTAGCGGGAGGCCTGAGCAGTTCTTC. Protein sequence: CASSLAAGTSGRPEQFF.

V and J are TRBV11-2 and TRBJ2-7; TRBD2 agrees at 9 bases. Germline loops: CDR1 SGHAT, CDR2 FQNNGV. V shed 5 bases and J 1 base; nucleotides not matched to a gene: 9. The CDR3 consists of 16 residues. The DNA of the CDR3 is TGTGCCAGCAGCCGGGATACTAGCGGGCGATCCTACGAGCAGTACTTC. It is translated as CASSRDTSGRSYEQYF.

In its sample, this clone was seen once. This sequence joins TRBV12-5 and TRBJ1-4, with D possibly being TRBD1 (6 bases). The length of the CDR3 is 15 residues. Trimming took off 1 base at V and 9 bases at J, with 15 bases between the two ends. Germline V gene sequence: CDR1 LGHNT, CDR2 FRNRAP. The CDR3 loop is CASGLEGGSPQKLFF. Here the CDR3 DNA reads TGTGCTAGTGGTTTGGAGGGGGGGAGCCCTCAAAAACTGTTTTTT.

The V and J genes are TRBV5-1 and TRBJ2-3; TRBD1 matches at 10 bases. V lost 4 bases, J lost 3 bases, and 2 bases stayed unmatched. The CDR3 totals 14 residues. Germline V CDR1 and CDR2: SGHRS, YFSETQ. This CDR3 is CASSPGQGTDTQYF. The CDR3 DNA follows: TGCGCCAGCAGCCCGGGACAGGGGACAGATACGCAGTATTTT. Filled out from reference TRBV5-1 and TRBJ2-3, the complete variable domain reads KAGVTQTPRYLIKTRGQQVTLSCSPISGHRSVSWYQQTPGQGLQFLFEYFSETQRNKGNFPGRFSGRQFSNSRSEMNVSTLELGDSALYLCASSPGQGTDTQYFGPGTRLTVL.

V and J are TRBV6-5 and TRBJ1-2, with a tentative D call TRBD1 (5 bases). V was trimmed by 0 bases and J by 8 bases, leaving 13 bases between them. The CDR3 extends over 14 amino acids. Germline loops: CDR1 MNHEY, CDR2 SVGAGI. CDR3 protein: CASSYSDSLRGYTF. For the CDR3, the DNA is TGTGCCAGCAGTTACTCCGACAGTCTGCGCGGCTACACCTTC.

The V and J genes are TRBV7-2 and TRBJ1-1; D is ambiguous. Per the germline V gene, CDR1 is SGHTA and CDR2 is FQGNSA. The ends were cut back, 2 bases at V and 5 bases at J, with 12 bases in the middle. The CDR3 contains 14 residues. CDR3 sequence reads: CASSLTSIETEAFF. The CDR3 nucleotides are TGTGCCAGCAGCTTAACTTCCATTGAAACTGAAGCTTTCTTT.

This chain links TRBV28 with TRBJ2-3; 9 bases fit TRBD1. Germline loops: CDR1 MDHEN, CDR2 SYDVKM. The J segment lost 7 bases and the V segment lost 7 bases, leaving 12 bases of the junction unmatched. This CDR3 spans 15 amino acids. The CDR3 loop reads CASNTPGQGTYTQYF. Here the CDR3 DNA reads TGTGCCAGCAATACGCCGGGACAGGGAACCTATACGCAGTATTTT.

The chain carries TRBV10-3 and TRBJ2-7; tentatively, D is TRBD1 (5 bases). Trimming cost V 4 bases and J 1 base, with 14 bases left between them. The CDR3 extends over 15 amino acids. Germline V CDR1 and CDR2: ENHRY, SYGVKD. CDR3 in amino acids: CAISVVAGLSYEQYF. CDR3 coding DNA: TGTGCCATCAGTGTAGTCGCAGGGCTTTCCTACGAGCAGTACTTC.

The J gene is TRBJ2-3, the V gene TRBV23-1; 7 nucleotides align to TRBD2. TRBV23-1 is classed as an ORF, of uncertain function. Unmatched junction bases numbered 7, after V lost 0 bases and J lost 1 base. This CDR3 contains 17 residues. DNA for the CDR3: TGCGCCAGCAGTCAATCGGCGGCGGGAGTGGGCACAGATACGCAGTATTTT. Its translation: CASSQSAAGVGTDTQYF.

This clone was detected once. At the DNA level, this CDR3 is encoded by other sequences in the same sample as well. This chain connects TRBV5-4 to TRBJ2-7; D remains ambiguous. Trimming stripped 3 bases from V and 0 bases from J, with 1 base between. The CDR3 sequence is 11 residues long. Germline V gives CDR1 SGHNT, CDR2 YYREEE (reference sequence). The CDR3 bases are TGTGCCAGCAGCTCCTCCTACGAGCAGTACTTC. Its protein is CASSSSYEQYF.

The V and J genes are TRBV28 and TRBJ1-1; D unresolved. V was clipped by 7 bases and J by 4 bases, with 10 bases between them. This CDR3 region has 12 residues. CDR1 and CDR2 (germline): MDHEN, SYDVKM. In nucleotides, the CDR3 is TGTGCCAGCAAAGGGAGTACCACTGAAGCTTTCTTT. Translation: CASKGSTTEAFF.

This clone was counted between two and nine times. V usage is TRBV5-6 and J usage is TRBJ2-3, with TRBD2 matching over 12 bases. V dropped 7 bases and J dropped 5; count of bases not matched to a gene: 14. Looked up from germline, CDR1 is SGHDT and CDR2 is YYEEEE. The CDR3 has 17 amino acids. DNA for the CDR3: TGTGCCAGCGGTATTTCGCCTAGCGGGAGGGCCGAAGATACGCAGTATTTT. Translated, it gives CASGISPSGRAEDTQYF.

This sequence joins TRBV6-1 and TRBJ2-7; TRBD1 matches 10 bases. CDR3 size: 15 residues. V gave up 3 bases and J gave up 2 bases; unmatched junction bases: 4. Germline loops: CDR1 MNHNS, CDR2 SASEGT. This chain's CDR3 is CASSDRQGAPYEQYF. In nucleotides, the CDR3 is TGTGCCAGCAGTGACAGACAGGGGGCCCCCTACGAGCAGTACTTC.

The rearrangement links TRBV9 to TRBJ2-1; a weak D match, TRBD1 (6 bases). The CDR3 contains 16 residues. Germline CDR1 and CDR2: SGDLS and YYNGEE. V was pared by 3 bases and J by 0 bases, with 13 bases between. DNA of the CDR3: TGTGCCAGCAGCGCCAGACAGGCCCGCTCCTACAATGAGCAGTTCTTC. Protein: CASSARQARSYNEQFF.

The chain uses TRBV7-8 and TRBJ2-3, with no clear D. The germline V gene encodes CDR1 SGHVS and CDR2 FQNEAQ. V was clipped by 3 bases and J by 0 bases, with 10 bases between them. CDR3 length equals 15 residues. As DNA, the CDR3 is TGTGCCAGCAGCTTTCCCCCCGACAGCACAGATACGCAGTATTTT. Its protein is CASSFPPDSTDTQYF. The full variable domain, its missing parts supplied by reference TRBV7-8 and TRBJ2-3, is GAGVSQSPRYKVAKRGQDVALRCDPISGHVSLFWYQQALGQGPEFLTYFQNEAQLDKSGLPSDRFFAERPEGSVSTLKIQRTQQEDSAVYLCASSFPPDSTDTQYFGPGTRLTVL.

The chain carries TRBV7-3 and TRBJ2-3; 12 bases map to TRBD2. The length of the CDR3 is 15 residues. V lost 4 bases, J lost 3 bases, and 2 bases stayed unmatched. Looked up from germline, CDR1 is SGHTA and CDR2 is FQGTGA. CDR3 bases: TGTGCCAGCAGCTCTGGACTAGCGGGAACAGATACGCAGTATTTT. Translated: CASSSGLAGTDTQYF.

The CDR3 protein is CASSLGPGAVTYGYTF. The CDR3 DNA is TGTGCCAGCAGTTTAGGCCCCGGGGCAGTCACTTATGGCTACACCTTC. The J gene is TRBJ1-2, the V gene TRBV27; D is perhaps TRBD1 (5 bases). The germline V and J ends were trimmed by 2 bases and 5 bases, with 18 bases remaining between them. CDR3 size: 16 residues. Germline V gene data show CDR1 as MNHEY and CDR2 as SMNVEV (reference sequence).

The CDR3 sequence is CASSFDRNTEAFF. The CDR3 nucleotides are TGTGCCAGCAGCTTCGACAGGAACACTGAAGCTTTCTTT. This chain links TRBV11-2 with TRBJ1-1; possible D gene TRBD1, 5 bases. The CDR3 extends over 13 amino acids. Germline V gene lookup returns CDR1 SGHAT and CDR2 FQNNGV. V dropped 3 bases and J dropped 1 base, with 6 bases sitting between them.

V usage is TRBV4-1 and J usage is TRBJ1-4; D possibly corresponds to TRBD1 (6 bases). Germline V gives CDR1 MGHRA, CDR2 YSYEKL. Trimming stripped 0 bases from V and 6 bases from J, with 14 bases between. This CDR3 is 16 amino acids long. The DNA of the CDR3 is TGCGCCAGCAGCCAAGATTCCGGACAGAGCGATGAAAAACTGTTTTTT. This codes for CASSQDSGQSDEKLFF.

The rearrangement uses TRBV7-9 and TRBJ1-5; weak D call: TRBD1 (6 bases). The germline V gene encodes CDR1 SEHNR and CDR2 FQNEAQ (reference sequence). The CDR3 extends over 15 amino acids. Trimming took off 4 bases at V and 2 bases at J, with 12 bases between the two ends. DNA of the CDR3: TGTGCCAGCAGCTGGGGGACATCGGGCAATCAGCCCCAGCATTTT. Translation gives CASSWGTSGNQPQHF.

The J gene is TRBJ1-2, the V gene TRBV5-1; 9 nucleotides agree with TRBD1. V shed 4 bases and J 8 bases; nucleotides not matched to a gene: 6. Germline CDR1 SGHRS, CDR2 YFSETQ. This CDR3 is 13 amino acids long. The CDR3 spells CASSIQGAGGYTF. DNA for the CDR3: TGCGCCAGCAGCATACAGGGGGCAGGAGGCTACACCTTC.

The genes are TRBV10-3 and TRBJ2-6; 10 bases map to TRBD1. The CDR3 consists of 18 residues. The V and J ends lost 4 bases and 1 base, in that order; junction bases with no gene match: 7. Per germline, CDR1 ENHRY and CDR2 SYGVKD. The CDR3 region is CAISAPGTGVSGANVLTF. The CDR3 bases are TGTGCCATCAGTGCGCCCGGGACAGGGGTATCTGGGGCCAACGTCCTGACTTTC.

In this sample, this clone turned up once. The chain recombines TRBV19 with TRBJ2-2, with D tentatively TRBD1 (5 bases). Trimming pared 4 bases from V and 1 base from J, leaving 10 bases between. Germline V CDR1 and CDR2: LNHDA, SQIVND (reference sequence). This CDR3 is 15 amino acids long. This CDR3 is CASSSNTGNTGELFF. For the CDR3, the DNA is TGTGCCAGTAGTAGTAATACAGGGAACACCGGGGAGCTGTTTTTT.

The chain combines TRBV2 with TRBJ2-7, with TRBD1 matching 8 bases. The length of the CDR3 is 16 residues. In germline, CDR1 is SNHLY, CDR2 FYNNEI. The V segment lost 6 bases and the J segment 0 bases; nucleotides outside the gene matches: 10. The CDR3 nucleotides are TGTGCCAGCAGGAAAGGAAGGGACAGGTCCTCCTACGAGCAGTACTTC. Amino acid sequence: CASRKGRDRSSYEQYF.

The chain couples TRBV6-5 to TRBJ2-5; maybe TRBD2 (5 bases). V lost 0 bases to trimming and J lost 5 bases, with 13 bases between them. Germline V lookup: CDR1 MNHEY, CDR2 SVGAGI. This CDR3 is 15 amino acids long. The CDR3 sequence: CASSYSEGSLETQYF. As DNA, the CDR3 is TGTGCCAGCAGTTACTCGGAAGGGAGTCTCGAGACCCAGTACTTC.